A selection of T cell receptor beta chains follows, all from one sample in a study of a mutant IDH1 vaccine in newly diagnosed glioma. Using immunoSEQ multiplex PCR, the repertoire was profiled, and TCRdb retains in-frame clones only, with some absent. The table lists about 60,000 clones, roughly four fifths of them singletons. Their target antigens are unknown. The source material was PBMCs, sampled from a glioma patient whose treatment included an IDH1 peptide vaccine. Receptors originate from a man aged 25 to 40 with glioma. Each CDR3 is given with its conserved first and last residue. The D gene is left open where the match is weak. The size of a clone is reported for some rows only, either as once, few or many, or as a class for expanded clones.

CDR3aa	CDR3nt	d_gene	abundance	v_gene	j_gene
CASSTLGGVGFTGELFF	TGTGCCAGCAGTACCCTGGGCGGGGTTGGGTTCACCGGGGAGCTGTTTTTT	-	-	TRBV27	TRBJ2-2
CASSPFPGLAGSYNEQFF	TGCGCCAGCAGCCCGTTTCCGGGACTAGCGGGTTCGTACAATGAGCAGTTCTTC	TRBD2	-	TRBV10-1	TRBJ2-1
CASSLGVSNQPQHF	TGTGCCAGCAGTTTGGGAGTTAGCAATCAGCCCCAGCATTTT	-	-	TRBV27	TRBJ1-5
CASSLGGWGSNEQFF	TGTGCCAGCAGCTTAGGTGGCTGGGGGTCTAATGAGCAGTTCTTC	-	-	TRBV11-3	TRBJ2-1
CASSLQGANYGYTF	TGTGCCAGCAGCCTACAGGGAGCTAACTATGGCTACACCTTC	-	few	TRBV27	TRBJ1-2
CASSLGPYSYNEQFF	TGTGCCAGCAGCTTAGGCCCCTATTCGTACAATGAGCAGTTCTTC	-	-	TRBV7-3	TRBJ2-1
CASSLPGREQFF	TGTGCCAGCAGCTTACCGGGACGTGAGCAGTTCTTC	-	-	TRBV5-4	TRBJ2-1
CASSFPRGTATRIKETQYF	TGTGCCAGCAGCTTCCCTCGCGGAACAGCCACCCGGATAAAAGAGACCCAGTACTTC	-	-	TRBV7-8	TRBJ2-5
CASSPPPAGEQYF	TGTGCCAGCAGTCCGCCCCCCGCTGGCGAGCAGTACTTC	-	-	TRBV28	TRBJ2-7
CASRRRAGGPNNEQFF	TGTGCCAGCAGGAGAAGGGCGGGAGGGCCGAACAATGAGCAGTTCTTC	TRBD2	-	TRBV27	TRBJ2-1
CASSPDLRAIYF	TGTGCCAGCTCACCAGATCTTAGAGCCATATATTTT	-	-	TRBV18	TRBJ1-3
CASSLDRVNTEAFF	TGTGCCAGCAGCTTGGACAGGGTAAACACTGAAGCTTTCTTT	-	-	TRBV5-4	TRBJ1-1
CASSATGPRETQYF	TGTGCCAGCAGCGCCACCGGGCCTCGCGAGACCCAGTACTTC	-	-	TRBV7-3	TRBJ2-5
CSVEEAGTYNEQFF	TGCAGCGTTGAAGAAGCGGGGACCTACAATGAGCAGTTCTTC	TRBD2	-	TRBV29-1	TRBJ2-1
CAWSVWGEKLFF	TGTGCCTGGAGTGTATGGGGTGAAAAACTGTTTTTT	-	-	TRBV30	TRBJ1-4
CASSSRLAGEQYF	TGTGCCAGCAGCTCCCGACTAGCAGGCGAGCAGTACTTC	TRBD2	-	TRBV7-6	TRBJ2-7
CSVDRDRGPEAFF	TGCAGCGTTGATCGGGACAGGGGGCCTGAAGCTTTCTTT	TRBD1	-	TRBV29-1	TRBJ1-1
CASSPDLRVNYGYTF	TGTGCCAGCAGCCCCGATCTCAGGGTAAACTATGGCTACACCTTC	-	-	TRBV6-5	TRBJ1-2
CASSPYRGLNSDTQYF	TGTGCCAGCAGCCCGTACAGGGGGCTTAACTCAGATACGCAGTATTTT	TRBD1	-	TRBV5-4	TRBJ2-3
CASSPFGGDNSPLHF	TGTGCCAGCAGCCCCTTTGGGGGGGACAATTCACCCCTCCACTTT	-	-	TRBV9	TRBJ1-6
CASSSGLAGETQYF	TGTGCCAGCAGCTCGGGACTAGCGGGGGAGACCCAGTACTTC	TRBD2	-	TRBV7-7	TRBJ2-5
CASRGGRLAGDTQYF	TGTGCCAGCAGAGGGGGGAGACTAGCGGGGGATACGCAGTATTTT	TRBD2	-	TRBV28	TRBJ2-3
CASRITVSGANVLTF	TGTGCCAGCAGGATAACAGTCTCTGGGGCCAACGTCCTGACTTTC	-	-	TRBV6-1	TRBJ2-6
CASSTSGTGNYEQYF	TGTGCCAGCAGCACTTCGGGGACAGGGAACTACGAGCAGTACTTC	TRBD1	-	TRBV7-8	TRBJ2-7
CASSSPGREAFF	TGTGCCAGCAGCTCGCCTGGGCGTGAAGCTTTCTTT	-	-	TRBV7-9	TRBJ1-1
CASRKDRGLAYGYTF	TGTGCCAGCAGAAAGGACAGGGGGCTCGCCTATGGCTACACCTTC	TRBD1	once	TRBV28	TRBJ1-2
CASSFRDWGHRYSNQPQHF	TGTGCCAGCAGCTTCCGGGACTGGGGACACCGATATAGCAATCAGCCCCAGCATTTT	-	once	TRBV21-1	TRBJ1-5
CASTGVQETQYF	TGTGCCAGTACAGGGGTCCAAGAGACCCAGTACTTC	TRBD1	-	TRBV2	TRBJ2-5
CASSLDGGANEKLFF	TGTGCCAGCAGCTTGGACGGAGGCGCAAATGAAAAACTGTTTTTT	-	-	TRBV5-4	TRBJ1-4
CASSSTGSGNTIYF	TGTGCCAGCAGCTCGACAGGATCTGGAAACACCATATATTTT	-	-	TRBV5-4	TRBJ1-3
CASSQLAGKNEQYF	TGTGCCAGCAGCCAATTAGCGGGGAAAAACGAGCAGTACTTC	TRBD2	once	TRBV4-2	TRBJ2-7
CASSTSSGYIYNEQFF	TGTGCCAGCAGCACCTCTAGCGGCTATATCTACAATGAGCAGTTCTTC	TRBD2	-	TRBV9	TRBJ2-1
CASSLGDSNYNSPLHF	TGCGCCAGCAGCTTGGGGGACAGTAACTATAATTCACCCCTCCACTTT	TRBD1	-	TRBV5-1	TRBJ1-6
CASSLSGYGGRRSPLHF	TGTGCCAGCAGCCTTAGCGGCTATGGGGGGCGACGATCACCCCTCCACTTT	-	-	TRBV13	TRBJ1-6
CAWSRLLSSGNTIYF	TGTGCCTGGAGCCGACTCCTGAGCTCTGGAAACACCATATATTTT	-	-	TRBV30	TRBJ1-3
CARESGIMADTQYF	TGTGCCAGGGAAAGCGGGATTATGGCAGATACGCAGTATTTT	TRBD2	few	TRBV27	TRBJ2-3
CSVEGGWSTREQYF	TGCAGCGTTGAAGGTGGGTGGTCTACGAGGGAGCAGTACTTC	-	-	TRBV29-1	TRBJ2-5
CAWSVRPPEAFF	TGTGCCTGGAGTGTCAGACCTCCTGAAGCTTTCTTT	-	-	TRBV30	TRBJ1-1
CASSRSRGSGANVLTF	TGTGCCAGCAGCCGAAGCAGGGGCTCTGGGGCCAACGTCCTGACTTTC	-	few	TRBV14	TRBJ2-6
CASSPSPAYEQYF	TGCGCCAGCAGCCCTTCTCCTGCTTACGAGCAGTACTTC	-	-	TRBV4-1	TRBJ2-7
CASSQSGAEAFF	TGTGCCAGCAGCCAATCAGGCGCTGAAGCTTTCTTT	-	-	TRBV5-4	TRBJ1-1
CASSSGGINEQFF	TGTGCCAGCAGCAGTGGGGGAATCAATGAGCAGTTCTTC	-	-	TRBV7-3	TRBJ2-1
CASSSDGTLSGYEQYF	TGTGCCAGCAGTTCCGACGGGACGCTTTCTGGCTACGAGCAGTACTTC	-	-	TRBV27	TRBJ2-7
CASTWAGPNQPQHF	TGTGCCAGCACCTGGGCAGGTCCCAATCAGCCCCAGCATTTT	-	-	TRBV6-1	TRBJ1-5
CAISEEFTDTQYF	TGTGCCATCAGTGAGGAATTCACAGATACGCAGTATTTT	-	-	TRBV10-3	TRBJ2-3
CASSSSGQGVPEGQYF	TGTGCCAGCAGTTCATCCGGACAGGGGGTCCCGGAAGGGCAGTACTTC	TRBD1	-	TRBV28	TRBJ2-7